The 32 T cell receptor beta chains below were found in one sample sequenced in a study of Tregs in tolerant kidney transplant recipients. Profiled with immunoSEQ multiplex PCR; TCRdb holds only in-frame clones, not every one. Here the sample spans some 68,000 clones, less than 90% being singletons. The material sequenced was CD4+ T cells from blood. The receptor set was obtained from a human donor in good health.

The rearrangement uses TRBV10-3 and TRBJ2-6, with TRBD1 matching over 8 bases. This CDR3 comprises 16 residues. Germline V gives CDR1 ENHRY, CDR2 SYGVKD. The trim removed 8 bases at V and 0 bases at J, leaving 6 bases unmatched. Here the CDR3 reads CAILGQGISGANVLTF. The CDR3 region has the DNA TGTGCCATCCTAGGACAGGGCATCTCTGGGGCCAACGTCCTGACTTTC.

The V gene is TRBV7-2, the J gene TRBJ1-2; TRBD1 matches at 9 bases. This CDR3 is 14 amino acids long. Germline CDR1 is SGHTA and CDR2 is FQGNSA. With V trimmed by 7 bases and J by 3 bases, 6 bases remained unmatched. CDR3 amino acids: CASTPTGGHYGYTF. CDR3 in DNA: TGTGCCAGCACCCCGACAGGGGGACACTATGGCTACACCTTC.

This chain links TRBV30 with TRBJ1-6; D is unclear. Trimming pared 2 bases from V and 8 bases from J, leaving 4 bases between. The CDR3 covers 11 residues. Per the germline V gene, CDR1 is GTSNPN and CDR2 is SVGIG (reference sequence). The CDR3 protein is CAWSLDSPLHF. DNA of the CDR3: TGTGCCTGGAGTTTGGATTCACCCCTCCACTTT.

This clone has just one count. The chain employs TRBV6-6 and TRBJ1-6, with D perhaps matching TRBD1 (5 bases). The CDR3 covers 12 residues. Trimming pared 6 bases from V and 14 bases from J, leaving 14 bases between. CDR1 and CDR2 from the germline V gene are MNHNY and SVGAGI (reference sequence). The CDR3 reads CASRESLGALHF. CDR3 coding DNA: TGTGCCAGCAGAGAGTCACTAGGGGCCCTCCACTTT.

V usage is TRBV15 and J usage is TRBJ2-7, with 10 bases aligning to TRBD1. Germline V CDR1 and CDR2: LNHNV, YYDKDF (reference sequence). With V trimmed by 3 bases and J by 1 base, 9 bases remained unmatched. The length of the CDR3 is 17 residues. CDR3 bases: TGTGCCACCAGCAGGGGAAAACCGGGACAGGGGTCCTACGAGCAGTACTTC. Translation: CATSRGKPGQGSYEQYF.

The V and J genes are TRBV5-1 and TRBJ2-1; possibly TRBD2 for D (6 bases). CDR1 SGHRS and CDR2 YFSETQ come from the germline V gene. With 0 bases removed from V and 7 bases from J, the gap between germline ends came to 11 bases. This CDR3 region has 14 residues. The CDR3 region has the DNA TGCGCCAGCAGCTTGGACGGGGGAACAAATGAGCAGTTCTTC. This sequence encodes CASSLDGGTNEQFF.

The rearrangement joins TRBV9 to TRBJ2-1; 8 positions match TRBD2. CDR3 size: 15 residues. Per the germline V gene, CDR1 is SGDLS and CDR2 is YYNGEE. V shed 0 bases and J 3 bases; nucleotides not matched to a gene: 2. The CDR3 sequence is CASSVGSGDYNEQFF. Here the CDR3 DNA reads TGTGCCAGCAGCGTAGGTAGCGGGGACTACAATGAGCAGTTCTTC.

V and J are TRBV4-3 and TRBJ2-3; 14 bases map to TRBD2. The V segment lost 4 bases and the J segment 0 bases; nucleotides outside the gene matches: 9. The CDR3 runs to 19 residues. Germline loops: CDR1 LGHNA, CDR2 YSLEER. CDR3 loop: CASSRTGTSGGGSTDTQYF. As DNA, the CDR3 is TGCGCCAGCAGCCGCACCGGGACTAGCGGGGGCGGAAGCACAGATACGCAGTATTTT.

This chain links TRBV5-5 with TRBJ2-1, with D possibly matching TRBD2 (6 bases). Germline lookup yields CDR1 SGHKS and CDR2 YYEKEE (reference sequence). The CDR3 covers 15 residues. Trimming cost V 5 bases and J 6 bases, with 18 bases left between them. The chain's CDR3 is CASSRTAGTANEQFF. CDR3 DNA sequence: TGTGCCAGCAGTCGCACGGCCGGGACTGCCAATGAGCAGTTCTTC.

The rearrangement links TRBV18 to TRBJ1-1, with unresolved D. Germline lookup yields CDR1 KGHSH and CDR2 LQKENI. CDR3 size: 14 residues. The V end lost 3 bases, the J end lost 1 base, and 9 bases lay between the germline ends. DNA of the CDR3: TGTGCCAGCTCACCGACGTCGGGGAACACTGAAGCTTTCTTT. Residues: CASSPTSGNTEAFF.

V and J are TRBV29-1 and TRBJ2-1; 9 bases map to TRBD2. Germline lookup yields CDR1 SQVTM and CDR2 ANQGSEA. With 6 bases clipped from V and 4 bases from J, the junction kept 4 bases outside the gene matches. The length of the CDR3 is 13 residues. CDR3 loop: CSVKREAYNEQFF. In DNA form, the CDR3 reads TGCAGCGTAAAGCGGGAGGCATACAATGAGCAGTTCTTC.

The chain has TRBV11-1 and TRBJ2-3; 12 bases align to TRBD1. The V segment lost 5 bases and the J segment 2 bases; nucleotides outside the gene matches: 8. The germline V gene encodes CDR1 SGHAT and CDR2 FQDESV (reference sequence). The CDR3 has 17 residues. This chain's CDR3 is CASSPRGQGAFTDTQYF. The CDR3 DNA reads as TGTGCCAGCAGCCCTAGGGGACAGGGGGCGTTCACAGATACGCAGTATTTT.

CDR3 loop: CASSQPTNEQFF. DNA of the CDR3: TGTGCCAGCAGCCAGCCGACCAATGAGCAGTTCTTC. The V gene is TRBV7-2, the J gene TRBJ2-1; D gene uncertain. The V gene's germline CDR1 is SGHTA and CDR2 FQGNSA. V was cut by 5 bases and J by 6 bases, with 8 bases left in between. This CDR3 is built from 12 residues.

The CDR3 here is CASIPGQGGEQYF. The CDR3 bases are TGTGCCAGCATCCCGGGACAGGGAGGTGAGCAGTACTTC. V is TRBV6-6 and J is TRBJ2-7; 9 bases match TRBD1. V gave up 7 bases and J gave up 7 bases; unmatched junction bases: 8. The V gene's germline CDR1 is MNHNY and CDR2 SVGAGI (reference sequence). This CDR3 spans 13 amino acids.

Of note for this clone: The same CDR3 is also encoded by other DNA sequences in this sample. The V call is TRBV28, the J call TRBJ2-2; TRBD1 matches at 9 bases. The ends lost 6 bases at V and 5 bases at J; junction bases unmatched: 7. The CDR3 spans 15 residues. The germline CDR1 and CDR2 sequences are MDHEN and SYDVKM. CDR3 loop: CASSPTGGRTGELFF. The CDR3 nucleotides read TGTGCCAGCAGCCCGACAGGGGGGAGGACCGGGGAGCTGTTTTTT.

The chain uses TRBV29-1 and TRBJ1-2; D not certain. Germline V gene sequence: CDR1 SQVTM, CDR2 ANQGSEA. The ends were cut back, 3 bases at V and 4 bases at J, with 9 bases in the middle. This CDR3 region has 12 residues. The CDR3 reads CSVDRQAYGYTF. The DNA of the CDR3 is TGCAGCGTTGACAGGCAAGCCTATGGCTACACCTTC.

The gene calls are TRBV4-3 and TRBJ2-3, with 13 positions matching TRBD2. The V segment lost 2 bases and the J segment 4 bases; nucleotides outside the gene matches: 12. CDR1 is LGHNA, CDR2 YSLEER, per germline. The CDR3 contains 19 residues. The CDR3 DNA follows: TGCGCCAGCAGCCAACTTACTAGCGGGGGGGCGGTATTTTCAGATACGCAGTATTTT. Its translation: CASSQLTSGGAVFSDTQYF.

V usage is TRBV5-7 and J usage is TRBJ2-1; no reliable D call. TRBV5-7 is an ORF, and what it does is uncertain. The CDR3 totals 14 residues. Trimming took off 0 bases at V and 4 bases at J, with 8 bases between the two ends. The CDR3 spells CASSLGLEYNEQFF. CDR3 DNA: TGTGCCAGCAGCTTGGGCCTAGAGTACAATGAGCAGTTCTTC.

This chain's CDR3 is CASSLAARTDNTEAFF. The CDR3 DNA is TGCGCCAGCAGCTTGGCCGCTAGGACAGATAACACTGAAGCTTTCTTT. The genes are TRBV5-1 and TRBJ1-1, with a possible D match to TRBD1 (6 bases). V lost 0 bases, J lost 2 bases, and 14 bases lay in between. Germline CDR1 reads SGHRS; CDR2 reads YFSETQ. This CDR3 is built from 16 residues.

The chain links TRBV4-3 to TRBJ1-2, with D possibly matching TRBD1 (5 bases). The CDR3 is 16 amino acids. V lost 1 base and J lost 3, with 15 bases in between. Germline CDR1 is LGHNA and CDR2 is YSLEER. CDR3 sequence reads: CASSQVGGTSDYGYTF. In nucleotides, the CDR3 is TGCGCCAGCAGCCAAGTAGGCGGGACCTCTGACTATGGCTACACCTTC.

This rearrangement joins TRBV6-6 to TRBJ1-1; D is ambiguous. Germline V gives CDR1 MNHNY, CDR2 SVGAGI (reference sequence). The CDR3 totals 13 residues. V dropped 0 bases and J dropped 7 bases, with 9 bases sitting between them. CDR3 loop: CASSYSSIFEAFF. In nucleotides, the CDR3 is TGTGCCAGCAGTTACTCTTCCATCTTTGAAGCTTTCTTT.

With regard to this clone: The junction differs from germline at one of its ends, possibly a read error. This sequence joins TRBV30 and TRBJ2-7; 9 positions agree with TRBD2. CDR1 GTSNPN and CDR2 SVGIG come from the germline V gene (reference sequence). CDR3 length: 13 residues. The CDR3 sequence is CARSSGSPYEQYF. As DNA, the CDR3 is TGTGCCCGGAGTAGCGGGAGTCCCTACGAGCAGTACTTC.

CDR3 sequence: CASRDRLATDTQYF. DNA for the CDR3: TGTGCCAGCCGCGACAGATTAGCAACAGATACGCAGTATTTT. The chain is built from TRBV7-2 and TRBJ2-3; D is perhaps TRBD1 (5 bases). The length of the CDR3 is 14 residues. The V gene's germline CDR1 is SGHTA and CDR2 FQGNSA. Trimming left V 8 bases short and J 3 bases short, with 15 bases between.

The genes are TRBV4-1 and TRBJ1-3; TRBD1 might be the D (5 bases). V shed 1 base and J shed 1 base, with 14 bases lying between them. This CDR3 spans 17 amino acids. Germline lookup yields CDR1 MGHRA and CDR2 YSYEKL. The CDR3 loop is CASSQGARGRSGNTIYF. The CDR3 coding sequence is TGCGCCAGCAGCCAAGGGGCTAGGGGAAGGTCTGGAAACACCATATATTTT.

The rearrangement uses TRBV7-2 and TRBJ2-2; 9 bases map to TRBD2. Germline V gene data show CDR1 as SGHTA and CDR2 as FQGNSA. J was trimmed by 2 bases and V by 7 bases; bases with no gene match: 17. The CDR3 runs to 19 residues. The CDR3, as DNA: TGTGCCAGCACCCATCGAGGGGCGGGAGGGCACGGAAACACCGGGGAGCTGTTTTTT. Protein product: CASTHRGAGGHGNTGELFF.

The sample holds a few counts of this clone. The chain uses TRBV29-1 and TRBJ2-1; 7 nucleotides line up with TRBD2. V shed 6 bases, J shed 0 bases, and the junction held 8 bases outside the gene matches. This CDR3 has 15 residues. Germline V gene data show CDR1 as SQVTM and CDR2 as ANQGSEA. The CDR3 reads CSVLGAGFSYNEQFF. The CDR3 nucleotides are TGCAGCGTCCTAGGAGCGGGGTTCTCCTACAATGAGCAGTTCTTC.

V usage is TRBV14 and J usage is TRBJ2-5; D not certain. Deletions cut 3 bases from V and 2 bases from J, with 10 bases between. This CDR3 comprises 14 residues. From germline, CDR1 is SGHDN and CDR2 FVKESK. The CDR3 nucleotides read TGTGCCAGCAGCCAGGGCCGGTATCAAGAGACCCAGTACTTC. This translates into CASSQGRYQETQYF.

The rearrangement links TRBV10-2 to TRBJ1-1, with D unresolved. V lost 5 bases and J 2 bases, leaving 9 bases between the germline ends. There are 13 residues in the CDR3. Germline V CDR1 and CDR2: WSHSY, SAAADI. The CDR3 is CASSFTPNTEAFF. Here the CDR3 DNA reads TGCGCCAGCAGTTTCACACCAAACACTGAAGCTTTCTTT.

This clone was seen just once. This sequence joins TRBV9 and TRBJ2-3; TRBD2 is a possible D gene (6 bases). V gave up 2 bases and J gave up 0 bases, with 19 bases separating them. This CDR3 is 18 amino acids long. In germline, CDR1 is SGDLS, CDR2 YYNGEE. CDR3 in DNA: TGTGCCAGCAGCGTCGGTCACTGGGGGGACCCTAGCACAGATACGCAGTATTTT. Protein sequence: CASSVGHWGDPSTDTQYF.

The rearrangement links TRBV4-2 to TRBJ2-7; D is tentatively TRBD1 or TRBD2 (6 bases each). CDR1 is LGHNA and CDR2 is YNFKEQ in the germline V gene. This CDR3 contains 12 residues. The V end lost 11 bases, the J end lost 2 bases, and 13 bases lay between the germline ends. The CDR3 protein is CAVGGGTYEQYF. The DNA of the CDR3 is TGTGCCGTCGGGGGCGGTACCTACGAGCAGTACTTC.

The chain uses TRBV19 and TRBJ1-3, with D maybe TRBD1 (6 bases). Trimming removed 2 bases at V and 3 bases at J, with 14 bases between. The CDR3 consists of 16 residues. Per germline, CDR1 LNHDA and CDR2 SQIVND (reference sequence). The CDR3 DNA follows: TGTGCCAGTAGTATAAACGACAGGTTTAGTGGAAACACCATATATTTT. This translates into CASSINDRFSGNTIYF.

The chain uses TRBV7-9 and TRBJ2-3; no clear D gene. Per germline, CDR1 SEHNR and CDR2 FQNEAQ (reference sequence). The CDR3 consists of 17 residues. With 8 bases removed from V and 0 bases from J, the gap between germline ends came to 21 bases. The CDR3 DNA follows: TGTGCCAGCGTCGGAACGATGTCAGAACCCAGCACAGATACGCAGTATTTT. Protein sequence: CASVGTMSEPSTDTQYF.